The 30 T cell receptor beta chains reported below all come from one sample, sequenced in a study of T cells in Graves' hyperthyroidism and ophthalmopathy (dated by TCRdb to about 2019). Receptor amplification or capture employed multiplex PCR. Instrument used: Illumina HiSeq 2000. The TCR beta CDR3 regions were amplified from the RNA transcripts. The TCR CDR3 was subjected to a first round of RT-PCR using the HTBI primer set and the Qiagen OneStep RT-PCR kit. The public reads were reanalyzed by TCRdb: fastp trimming at Q25, MiXCR alignment, in-frame beta chains only. Each entry merges the rows of one CDR3 protein and shows their most common DNA and genes. The sample contains about 480,000 distinct CDR3 sequences, about 15% of them found a single time. Of the sample, roughly 17% falls within the top ten clones. What was sequenced was blood. These receptors all stem from a woman aged 18-29 years with Graves' hyperthyroidism.

This clonotype was observed at least ten times. The V and J genes are TRBV11-2 and TRBJ1-2, with 7 bases matching TRBD1. The germline V gene has CDR1 SGHAT and CDR2 FQNNGV. The V segment lost 8 bases and the J segment 8 bases; nucleotides outside the gene matches: 5. CDR3 length: 11 amino acids. CDR3 region: CASGRGQGYTF. CDR3 coding DNA: TGTGCCAGCGGAAGGGGGCAAGGCTACACCTTC.

This clonotype was recorded many times. The chain has TRBV10-3 and TRBJ2-1; D not certain. The germline gives CDR1 ENHRY, CDR2 SYGVKD. There are 13 residues in the CDR3. V lost 10 bases to trimming and J lost 8 bases, with 18 bases between them. CDR3 bases: TGTGCCACCGTTCCGACCGCAGACCATGAGCAGTTCTTC. It codes for CATVPTADHEQFF.

This clonotype was picked up many times. This chain connects TRBV7-4 to TRBJ1-1; 7 positions agree with TRBD1. CDR1 is SGHVT and CDR2 is SQSDAQ in the germline V gene. This CDR3 region has 16 residues. The V segment lost 3 bases and the J segment 3 bases; nucleotides outside the gene matches: 10. CDR3 bases: TGTGCCAGCAGCTTGAAGCTCAGGGGGGCTTACACTGAAGCTTTCTTT. It is translated as CASSLKLRGAYTEAFF.

This clonotype was picked up many times. The chain links TRBV30 to TRBJ2-1; the match to TRBD2 covers 15 bases. The length of the CDR3 is 14 residues. CDR1 and CDR2 from the germline V gene are GTSNPN and SVGIG (reference sequence). Losses at the gene ends were 4 bases for V and 9 bases for J; bases not matched to a gene: 4. The chain's CDR3 is CAWTLGLAGGEQFF. In DNA, the CDR3 is TGTGCCTGGACCTTGGGACTAGCGGGAGGTGAGCAGTTCTTC. Based on the CDR3 plus reference TRBV30 and TRBJ2-1, the full variable domain is SQTIHQWPATLVQPVGSPLSLECTVEGTSNPNLYWYRQAAGRGLQLLFYSVGIGQISSEVPQNLSASRPQDRQFILSSKKLLLSDSGFYLCAWTLGLAGGEQFFGPGTRLTVL.

This rearrangement joins TRBV20-1 to TRBJ2-2, with TRBD1 as a possible D gene (6 bases). The CDR3 loop spans 13 amino acids. Trimming took 7 bases from V and 2 from J, leaving 11 bases between them. Germline V gene lookup returns CDR1 DFQATT and CDR2 SNEGSKA (reference sequence). The CDR3 nucleotides read TGCAGTGTAAGCAGGGGTAACACCGGGGAGCTGTTTTTT. Translated, it gives CSVSRGNTGELFF.

CDR3 residues: CAISEGASEKLFF. In DNA, the CDR3 is TGTGCCATCAGTGAGGGGGCGAGTGAAAAACTGTTTTTT. This chain joins TRBV10-3 and TRBJ1-4; possibly TRBD1 for D (5 bases). Germline CDR1 and CDR2: ENHRY and SYGVKD. CDR3 length: 13 residues. Trimming pared 2 bases from V and 7 bases from J, leaving 8 bases between.

The V and J genes are TRBV29-1 and TRBJ1-1; 9 bases fit TRBD1. CDR1 and CDR2 (germline): SQVTM, ANQGSEA. This CDR3 has 11 amino acids. V shed 1 base, J shed 10 bases, and the junction held 1 base outside the gene matches. CDR3: CSVEVGQGAFF. The DNA for the CDR3 is TGCAGCGTTGAAGTGGGACAGGGAGCTTTCTTT.

The sample holds a few counts of this clonotype. One end of the junction is discordant with germline, which a read error may explain. The rearrangement uses TRBV15 and TRBJ2-1; TRBD2 matches 10 bases. Germline loops: CDR1 LNHNV, CDR2 YYDKDF (reference sequence). CDR3 length: 18 residues. Written as DNA, the CDR3 is TGTGCCACCAGCAGAGATCTGGGTTACCTAGCGGGAGCGGATGAGCAGCTCTTC. This codes for CATSRDLGYLAGADEQLF.

CDR3 bases: TGTGCCAGCACCATAGGGGACAGGGGGTACAATCAGCCCCAGCATTTT. It is translated as CASTIGDRGYNQPQHF. The V gene is TRBV12-3 or TRBV12-4, the J gene TRBJ1-5, with TRBD1 identical over 11 bases. V was pared by 7 bases and J by 3 bases, with 8 bases of the junction left unmatched. The CDR3 is 16 amino acids.

This clonotype was counted many times. The gene calls are TRBV5-1 and TRBJ2-1; 10 bases agree with TRBD2. This CDR3 has 15 residues. V lost 5 bases, J lost 7 bases, and 9 bases stayed unmatched. Germline assignment: CDR1 SGHRS and CDR2 YFSETQ. The DNA for the CDR3 is TGCGCCAGCAGTCGAGCGGGAGGGATCTCAAATGAGCAGTTCTTC. Protein product: CASSRAGGISNEQFF.

This clonotype was seen a few times. The rearrangement links TRBV27 to TRBJ2-2; unclear D gene. This CDR3 is built from 13 residues. V gave up 3 bases and J gave up 6 bases, with 8 bases separating them. Germline CDR1 is MNHEY and CDR2 is SMNVEV (reference sequence). The CDR3 protein is CASSFLTSGELFF. Written as DNA, the CDR3 is TGTGCCAGCAGTTTTTTGACGTCCGGGGAGCTGTTTTTT.

In DNA, the CDR3 is TGTGCCAGCAACACGGTGAACACTGAAGCTTTCTTT. Amino acids: CASNTVNTEAFF. V and J are TRBV28 and TRBJ1-1; no reliable D call. V was clipped by 7 bases and J by 0 bases, with 6 bases between them. This CDR3 is built from 12 residues. Germline V CDR1 and CDR2: MDHEN, SYDVKM.

This chain joins TRBV10-3 and TRBJ2-1; 7 bases are shared with TRBD1. V lost 11 bases, J lost 9 bases, and 13 bases stayed unmatched. There are 13 residues in the CDR3. Germline CDR1 and CDR2: ENHRY and SYGVKD. The CDR3 DNA reads as TGTGCCTCGACCGGGACAGCCTTGGGTGAGCAGTTCTTC. This translates into CASTGTALGEQFF.

Note on this clonotype: A read error may explain this, as a much larger clone is one base away. The chain employs TRBV27 and TRBJ1-2; 8 bases fit TRBD1. The V gene's germline CDR1 is MNHEY and CDR2 SMNVEV (reference sequence). The CDR3 is 15 residues long. CDR3 DNA: TGTTCCAGCAGCCGTCCCGGGACAGGATCCTATGGCTACACCTTC. Encoded protein: CSSSRPGTGSYGYTF.

This clonotype has just a few counts. The chain joins TRBV4-1 to TRBJ1-5, with 7 bases matching TRBD1. The CDR3 is 16 amino acids. Trimming removed 2 bases from V and 5 bases from J; junction bases left unmatched: 9. Germline V CDR1 and CDR2: MGHRA, YSYEKL. The CDR3 region has the DNA TGCGCCAGCAGCCAAAGTCCGTGGGACAGATATCAGCCCCAGCATTTT. It encodes CASSQSPWDRYQPQHF.

The V and J genes are TRBV12-3 or TRBV12-4 and TRBJ2-1, with 8 bases that match TRBD2. The CDR3 is made up of 17 amino acids. V shed 6 bases, J shed 5 bases, and the junction held 15 bases outside the gene matches. This CDR3 is CASSSPLERESHNEQFF. CDR3 sequence (DNA): TGTGCCAGCAGCTCGCCCCTTGAGCGGGAGAGCCACAATGAGCAGTTCTTC.

In its sample, this clonotype was seen many times. The rearrangement uses TRBV29-1 and TRBJ2-7; D may be TRBD1 (5 bases). The V end lost 4 bases, the J end lost 6 bases, and 13 bases lay between the germline ends. The CDR3 contains 12 residues. Germline loops: CDR1 SQVTM, CDR2 ANQGSEA. The DNA for the CDR3 is TGCAGCGTTGGTGACAGTGGGGCCGAGCAGTACTTC. This sequence encodes CSVGDSGAEQYF.

This clonotype came up many times. This rearrangement joins TRBV10-3 to TRBJ1-5, with TRBD1 as a possible D gene (5 bases). In germline, CDR1 is ENHRY, CDR2 SYGVKD. This CDR3 is built from 12 residues. V gave up 2 bases and J gave up 8 bases, with 7 bases separating them. CDR3 sequence: CAISELGEPQHF. The CDR3 DNA reads as TGTGCCATCAGTGAGCTAGGGGAGCCCCAGCATTTT.

This clonotype came up many times. The chain uses TRBV11-2 and TRBJ2-1; TRBD2 aligns across 9 bases. V was pared by 5 bases and J by 6 bases, with 11 bases of the junction left unmatched. There are 16 residues in the CDR3. Germline V CDR1 and CDR2: SGHAT, FQNNGV. Written as DNA, the CDR3 is TGTGCCAGCAGCCCCTCGTTGGGACTAGCCATCAATGAGCAGTTCTTC. It yields the protein CASSPSLGLAINEQFF.

This clonotype occurred many times. V usage is TRBV7-2 and J usage is TRBJ1-2; 11 bases line up with TRBD1. The V gene's germline CDR1 is SGHTA and CDR2 FQGNSA. V was pared by 5 bases and J by 5 bases, with 13 bases of the junction left unmatched. This CDR3 is built from 17 residues. The CDR3 loop is CASSQGGTGGDVYGYTF. CDR3 sequence (DNA): TGTGCCAGCAGCCAAGGGGGGACAGGGGGAGATGTTTATGGCTACACCTTC. The variable domain in full, with the rest retrieved from reference TRBV7-2 and TRBJ1-2, is GAGVSQSPSNKVTEKGKDVELRCDPISGHTALYWYRQSLGQGLEFLIYFQGNSAPDKSGLPSDRFSAERTGGSVSTLTIQRTQQEDSAVYLCASSQGGTGGDVYGYTFGSGTRLTVV.

This clonotype was recorded at least ten times. V gene TRBV12-3 or TRBV12-4 combines with J gene TRBJ1-2, with D unresolved. With 10 bases removed from V and 7 bases from J, the gap between germline ends came to 25 bases. The CDR3 spans 15 residues. In DNA form, the CDR3 reads TGTGCCACCCGGCGGGGAGGGAGGGAGAACGGTGGCTACACCTTC. Translation gives CATRRGGRENGGYTF.

This clonotype was recorded many times. The J gene is TRBJ1-1, the V gene TRBV3-1; weak D call: TRBD1 (6 bases). The ends were cut back, 4 bases at V and 0 bases at J, with 12 bases in the middle. CDR1 is LGHDT and CDR2 is YNNKEL in the germline V gene (reference sequence). The CDR3 is made up of 15 amino acids. As DNA, the CDR3 is TGTGCCAGCAGCCCGCGGGGGGCACTGAACACTGAAGCTTTCTTT. It translates to CASSPRGALNTEAFF.

This clonotype showed up many times. This chain connects TRBV10-2 to TRBJ2-2, with TRBD1 matching 10 bases. The length of the CDR3 is 16 residues. The V segment lost 4 bases and the J segment 7 bases; nucleotides outside the gene matches: 9. In germline, CDR1 is WSHSY, CDR2 SAAADI. The CDR3 here is CASSVGDRGKNGELFF. CDR3 in DNA: TGCGCCAGCAGTGTGGGGGACAGGGGAAAAAACGGGGAGCTGTTTTTT.

The chain recombines TRBV30 with TRBJ1-5; weak D call: TRBD1 (5 bases). Trimming took off 3 bases at V and 4 bases at J, with 16 bases between the two ends. Germline-derived CDR1 and CDR2 are GTSNPN and SVGIG (reference sequence). CDR3 size: 15 residues. The CDR3 loop reads CAWRETGTRNQPQHF. In DNA, the CDR3 is TGTGCCTGGAGAGAGACTGGGACGCGGAATCAGCCCCAGCATTTT.

There are a few counts of this clonotype. This chain links TRBV6-5 with TRBJ1-1, with TRBD1 matching 12 bases. This CDR3 is 18 amino acids long. Germline-derived CDR1 and CDR2 are MNHEY and SVGAGI. The ends lost 2 bases at V and 0 bases at J; junction bases unmatched: 7. CDR3 region: CASSYSRGQGAMNTEAFF. In nucleotides, the CDR3 is TGTGCCAGCAGTTACAGTAGGGGACAGGGGGCGATGAACACTGAAGCTTTCTTT.

V is TRBV7-2 and J is TRBJ1-6; D not certain. The germline V gene encodes CDR1 SGHTA and CDR2 FQGNSA. With 6 bases removed from V and 9 bases from J, the gap between germline ends came to 12 bases. This CDR3 is 13 amino acids long. CDR3 protein: CASRFGTASPLHF. The CDR3 DNA is TGTGCCAGCAGGTTCGGAACAGCTTCACCCCTCCACTTT.

This clonotype was detected ten times or more. V and J are TRBV13 and TRBJ2-1; D is uncertain. Germline-derived CDR1 and CDR2 are PRHDT and FYEKMQ (reference sequence). The length of the CDR3 is 14 residues. V shed 3 bases and J shed 8 bases, with 14 bases lying between them. Written as DNA, the CDR3 is TGTGCCAGCAGCTTCGCCGCTCACATTCATGAGCAGTTCTTC. Translated: CASSFAAHIHEQFF.

With regard to this clonotype: A much larger clone lies a single base off, so this may be a read error. J is TRBJ2-1 and V is TRBV7-3; 8 bases line up with TRBD2. CDR3 size: 15 residues. Germline CDR1 SGHTA, CDR2 FQGTGA. The CDR3 spells CASSLQAGVYNEQSF. CDR3 DNA: TGTGCCAGCAGCCTCCAAGCGGGAGTATACAATGAGCAGTCCTTC.

V usage is TRBV19 and J usage is TRBJ2-3; TRBD2 matches at 8 bases. The CDR3 has 16 amino acids. Germline CDR1 reads LNHDA; CDR2 reads SQIVND (reference sequence). The J segment lost 1 base and the V segment lost 6 bases, leaving 9 bases of the junction unmatched. The chain's CDR3 is CASSLRAGGGTDTQYF. CDR3 bases: TGTGCCAGTAGCCTAAGGGCCGGGGGGGGCACAGATACGCAGTATTTT.

This clonotype was seen repeatedly, ten times or more. This chain joins TRBV7-9 and TRBJ2-1; D uncertain. Germline loops: CDR1 SEHNR, CDR2 FQNEAQ (reference sequence). Trimming pared 5 bases from V and 0 bases from J, leaving 11 bases between. The CDR3 length is 15 residues. For the CDR3, the DNA is TGTGCCAGCAGCGGACCTAAAGACTCCTACAATGAGCAGTTCTTC. This codes for CASSGPKDSYNEQFF.